The 4 T cell receptor beta chains below all came from one sample that was sequenced in a study of cytomegalovirus exposure and HLA in healthy donors. PCR was performed using 60 Vbeta and 13 Jbeta primers. This table comes from immunoSEQ multiplex PCR, and its TCRdb copy is limited to in-frame clones, with some not included. The sample records around 130,000 clones, under 85% being singletons. The sample consisted of PBMCs. Receptor source: a man between 18 and 29 years old in good health and CMV-seropositive.

This clone is a singleton in its sample. The V call is TRBV9, the J call TRBJ2-7, with TRBD1 identical over 7 bases. Germline V gene data show CDR1 as SGDLS and CDR2 as YYNGEE. The CDR3 consists of 14 residues. After removal of 4 bases from V and 2 bases from J, the junction contained 6 bases not matched to a gene. The CDR3 here is CASSRGGNPYEQYF. The CDR3 coding sequence is TGTGCCAGCAGCCGAGGGGGCAATCCCTACGAGCAGTACTTC.

The chain uses TRBV6-1 and TRBJ2-7; D unclear. The germline V and J ends were trimmed by 5 bases and 4 bases, with 9 bases remaining between them. This CDR3 is 12 amino acids long. Germline CDR1 is MNHNS and CDR2 is SASEGT. The CDR3: CASSRSSYEQYF. The CDR3 DNA follows: TGTGCCAGCAGTCGGAGCTCGTACGAGCAGTACTTC.

The V call is TRBV18, the J call TRBJ2-5; 8 nucleotides line up with TRBD2. The end of the DNA fits TRBJ2-7 better, so the J call may be wrong. The CDR3 has 16 amino acids. The V gene's germline CDR1 is KGHSH and CDR2 LQKENI. The CDR3 sequence: CASSPPGGGGVHEQYF. The CDR3 DNA follows: TGTGCCAGCTCACCACCCGGGGGGGGTGGGGTGCACGAGCAGTACTTC.

The table lists this clone with a few counts. The chain employs TRBV6-6 and TRBJ2-7, with D maybe TRBD2 (6 bases). Germline assignment: CDR1 MNHNY and CDR2 SVGAGI (reference sequence). V was pared by 4 bases and J by 5 bases, with 18 bases between. This CDR3 has 15 amino acids. CDR3: CASSSPGEGRNEQYF. In DNA, the CDR3 is TGTGCCAGCAGTTCCCCGGGAGAGGGGCGAAACGAGCAGTACTTC.